This TCR beta chain was identified in a study of blood T cell repertoires in COVID-19. Study-level information: The United States, Italy and Spain provided the acute and convalescent COVID-19 samples. T cells, B-cell-depleted T cells, or PBMCs provided the cDNA or gDNA that served as material.

This clone was found a few times. Authors' analysis steps: Counts of nucleated cells, estimated from reference gene primer amplification, were obtained. Data came from immunoSEQ multiplex PCR; TCRdb stores just in-frame clones and leaves some out. Clone size and V and J calls were adopted from that table, with D and trimming inferred from the DNA. This sample has around 69,000 clones, with roughly 85% found just once. Germline-derived CDR1 and CDR2 are MNHEY and SVGAGI. The length of the CDR3 is 14 residues. Unmatched junction bases numbered 2, after V lost 4 bases and J lost 1 base. The chain carries TRBV6-5 and TRBJ1-1, with 8 positions matching TRBD1. The sequence was obtained from a man aged 45-60 years with acute or convalescent COVID-19. The source material was peripheral blood. The CDR3 here is CASSSTGGNTEAFF. CDR3 coding DNA: TGTGCCAGCAGTTCTACAGGGGGGAACACTGAAGCTTTCTTT.